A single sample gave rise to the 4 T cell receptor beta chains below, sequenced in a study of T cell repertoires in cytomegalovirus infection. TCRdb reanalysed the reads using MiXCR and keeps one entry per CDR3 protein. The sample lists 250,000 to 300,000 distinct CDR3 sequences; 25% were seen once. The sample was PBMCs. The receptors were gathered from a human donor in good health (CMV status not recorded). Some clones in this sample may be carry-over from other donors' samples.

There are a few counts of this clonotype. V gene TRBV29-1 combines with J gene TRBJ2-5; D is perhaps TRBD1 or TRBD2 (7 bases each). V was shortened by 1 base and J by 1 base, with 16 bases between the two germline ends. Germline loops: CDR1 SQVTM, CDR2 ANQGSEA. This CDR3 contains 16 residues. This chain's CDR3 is CSVEGFSRGGQETQYF. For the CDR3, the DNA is TGCAGCGTTGAAGGCTTTAGCAGGGGGGGCCAAGAGACCCAGTACTTC.

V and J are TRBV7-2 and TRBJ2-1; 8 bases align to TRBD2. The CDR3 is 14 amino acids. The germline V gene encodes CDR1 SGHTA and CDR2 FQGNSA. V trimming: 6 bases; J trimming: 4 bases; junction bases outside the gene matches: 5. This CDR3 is CASSSQRGYNEQFF. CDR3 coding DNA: TGTGCCAGCAGTTCCCAGCGGGGGTACAATGAGCAGTTCTTC.

This CDR3 is CASSPGRLETLHF. The CDR3 DNA reads as TGTGCCAGCAGTCCTGGACGGTTGGAAACCCTCCACTTT. The genes are TRBV28 and TRBJ1-6; D unclear. Germline CDR1 MDHEN, CDR2 SYDVKM. Trimming took 5 bases from V and 14 from J, leaving 16 bases between them. This CDR3 has 13 residues.

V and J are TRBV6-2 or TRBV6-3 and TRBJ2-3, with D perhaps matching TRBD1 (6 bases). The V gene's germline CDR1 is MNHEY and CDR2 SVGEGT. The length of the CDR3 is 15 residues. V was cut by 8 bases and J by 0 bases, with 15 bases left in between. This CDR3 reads CASSTRGFSTDTQYF. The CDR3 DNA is TGTGCCAGCTCCACGAGGGGGTTTAGCACAGATACGCAGTATTTT.